The 28 T cell receptor beta chains below all came from one sample that was sequenced in a study of blood T cell repertoires in COVID-19. TCRdb keeps only in-frame clones here, not all; method: immunoSEQ multiplex PCR. The data contain over 200,000 clones, about 91% of them singletons. Sequenced material: PBMCs or T cells enriched from blood (not recorded which). These receptors were obtained from a human donor in a cohort exposed to, infected with or recovered from COVID-19 (not recorded which). The donor label of this sample is uncertain.

V gene TRBV24-1 combines with J gene TRBJ2-4; maybe TRBD2 (7 bases). The V gene lost 4 bases and the J gene lost 0 bases, with 9 bases spanning the gap. Germline V gene lookup returns CDR1 KGHDR and CDR2 SFDVKD. CDR3 length: 15 residues. CDR3 bases: TGTGCCACCAGTGAGGGAGGGGGAGCCAAAAACATTCAGTACTTC. Its protein is CATSEGGGAKNIQYF.

This clone was found a few times. The chain employs TRBV7-2 and TRBJ1-5; D possibly corresponds to TRBD1 (6 bases). Per germline, CDR1 SGHTA and CDR2 FQGNSA. CDR3 length equals 15 residues. With 3 bases removed from V and 9 bases from J, the gap between germline ends came to 18 bases. The CDR3 sequence: CASSFLLDSITPQHF. In DNA form, the CDR3 reads TGTGCCAGCAGCTTTCTCCTGGACAGCATTACGCCCCAGCATTTT.

The CDR3 coding sequence is TGTGCCAGCTCACCGAGTTCCGGGTCACCCTACGAGCAGTACTTC. Encoded protein: CASSPSSGSPYEQYF. The V and J genes are TRBV18 and TRBJ2-7; D uncertain. Trimming cost V 3 bases and J 2 bases, with 14 bases left between them. Germline CDR1 and CDR2: KGHSH and LQKENI. This CDR3 spans 15 amino acids.

The chain is built from TRBV5-1 and TRBJ1-6, with 11 nucleotides matching TRBD1. The J segment lost 9 bases and the V segment lost 4 bases, leaving 3 bases of the junction unmatched. The germline CDR1 and CDR2 sequences are SGHRS and YFSETQ. The CDR3 loop spans 14 amino acids. The CDR3, as DNA: TGCGCCAGCAGCGCCGGGACAGGGGGTTCACCCCTCCACTTT. Translation gives CASSAGTGGSPLHF. Supplemented by reference TRBV5-1 and TRBJ1-6, the full variable domain reads KAGVTQTPRYLIKTRGQQVTLSCSPISGHRSVSWYQQTPGQGLQFLFEYFSETQRNKGNFPGRFSGRQFSNSRSEMNVSTLELGDSALYLCASSAGTGGSPLHFGNGTRLTVT.

The rearrangement joins TRBV24-1 to TRBJ2-3; the match to TRBD2 covers 7 bases. CDR1 and CDR2 (germline): KGHDR, SFDVKD. V trimming: 4 bases; J trimming: 3 bases; junction bases outside the gene matches: 3. The CDR3 runs to 14 residues. The CDR3: CATSEASGTDTQYF. The CDR3 DNA sequence: TGTGCCACCAGTGAGGCTAGCGGAACAGATACGCAGTATTTT.

V and J are TRBV18 and TRBJ1-1; 8 bases fit TRBD1. Germline loops: CDR1 KGHSH, CDR2 LQKENI. V shed 3 bases and J 7 bases; nucleotides not matched to a gene: 7. The CDR3 sequence is 14 residues long. The CDR3 coding sequence is TGTGCCAGCTCACCCACAGGGGGAGCTAATGAAGCTTTCTTT. Amino acid sequence: CASSPTGGANEAFF.

J is TRBJ2-1 and V is TRBV9; 9 bases agree with TRBD1. With 3 bases clipped from V and 2 bases from J, the junction kept 6 bases outside the gene matches. This CDR3 spans 16 amino acids. The germline V gene has CDR1 SGDLS and CDR2 YYNGEE. CDR3: CASSGARDRAYNEQFF. CDR3 nucleotide sequence: TGTGCCAGCAGCGGGGCCCGGGACAGGGCCTACAATGAGCAGTTCTTC.

V gene TRBV2 combines with J gene TRBJ1-1, with D possibly matching TRBD1 (5 bases). This CDR3 contains 14 residues. V was trimmed by 7 bases and J by 0 bases, leaving 12 bases between them. CDR1 SNHLY and CDR2 FYNNEI come from the germline V gene. CDR3 in DNA: TGTGCCAGCAAGGGGAGGGGAGTGAACACTGAAGCTTTCTTT. Protein: CASKGRGVNTEAFF.

The chain is built from TRBV19 and TRBJ2-5; no firm D call. The CDR3 sequence is 15 residues long. The ends were cut back, 7 bases at V and 1 base at J, with 16 bases in the middle. In germline, CDR1 is LNHDA, CDR2 SQIVND (reference sequence). The DNA of the CDR3 is TGTGCCAGTACCCCTACGATAGTTACCCAAGAGACCCAGTACTTC. Translating it yields CASTPTIVTQETQYF.

The J gene is TRBJ1-1, the V gene TRBV27; unclear D gene. Trimming took 0 bases from V and 1 from J, leaving 9 bases between them. This CDR3 is 15 amino acids long. The germline CDR1 and CDR2 sequences are MNHEY and SMNVEV (reference sequence). CDR3 nucleotide sequence: TGTGCCAGCAGTTTATCGAAGCGATGGAACACTGAAGCTTTCTTT. As protein: CASSLSKRWNTEAFF.

V is TRBV4-3 and J is TRBJ2-5, with TRBD2 identical over 8 bases. The junction had 9 bases not matched to a gene; V was cut back by 4 bases and J by 5 bases. This CDR3 has 15 residues. Germline V gene lookup returns CDR1 LGHNA and CDR2 YSLEER. CDR3 sequence reads: CASSPRGSGVETQYF. CDR3 in DNA: TGCGCCAGCAGCCCCCGAGGTAGCGGGGTGGAGACCCAGTACTTC.

This chain uses TRBV5-1 with TRBJ2-1; the match to TRBD2 covers 11 bases. Germline V gene lookup returns CDR1 SGHRS and CDR2 YFSETQ. CDR3 size: 18 residues. With 0 bases clipped from V and 1 base from J, the junction kept 6 bases outside the gene matches. The CDR3 sequence is CASSLDLAGGKSYNEQFF. The CDR3 DNA follows: TGCGCCAGCAGCTTGGACCTAGCGGGGGGCAAGTCCTACAATGAGCAGTTCTTC.

This clone has more than one count but fewer than ten. The chain is built from TRBV7-2 and TRBJ2-1, with 7 bases lining up with TRBD2. V shed 2 bases, J shed 7 bases, and the junction held 2 bases outside the gene matches. The germline gives CDR1 SGHTA, CDR2 FQGNSA. There are 13 residues in the CDR3. This CDR3 reads CASSLPAGNEQFF. As DNA, the CDR3 is TGTGCCAGCAGCTTACCAGCGGGGAATGAGCAGTTCTTC.

V and J are TRBV19 and TRBJ2-5; TRBD1 aligns across 7 bases. CDR3 length equals 14 residues. J was trimmed by 1 base and V by 4 bases; bases with no gene match: 3. In germline, CDR1 is LNHDA, CDR2 SQIVND (reference sequence). In nucleotides, the CDR3 is TGTGCCAGTAGTACTCGACAGGGCCAAGAGACCCAGTACTTC. Its protein is CASSTRQGQETQYF.

This rearrangement joins TRBV7-3 to TRBJ1-2, with a possible D match to TRBD1 (5 bases). This CDR3 contains 16 residues. Germline-derived CDR1 and CDR2 are SGHTA and FQGTGA. Trimming shortened V by 1 base and J by 4 bases, and 16 bases separated the two germline ends. The DNA of the CDR3 is TGTGCCAGCAGCTTAAGCGGCGGGGCGGATTCCTATGGCTACACCTTC. This sequence encodes CASSLSGGADSYGYTF.

The chain has TRBV11-2 and TRBJ2-1; D is possibly TRBD1 (6 bases). The CDR3 sequence is 16 residues long. The V end was cut by 7 bases, the J end by 4 bases, with 20 bases between. Germline V gives CDR1 SGHAT, CDR2 FQNNGV. The CDR3 is CASMKAGTPTYNEQFF. Here the CDR3 DNA reads TGTGCCAGCATGAAGGCCGGGACACCAACTTACAATGAGCAGTTCTTC.

The rearrangement links TRBV4-1 to TRBJ1-5; D is unresolved. CDR3 length: 14 amino acids. The germline V gene has CDR1 MGHRA and CDR2 YSYEKL. V was cut by 2 bases and J by 1 base, with 6 bases left in between. The DNA of the CDR3 is TGCGCCAGCAGCCAACACACCAGCAATCAGCCCCAGCATTTT. Protein: CASSQHTSNQPQHF.

This clone was recorded once. The J gene is TRBJ2-7, the V gene TRBV3-1 (or the pseudogene TRBV3-2), with 10 bases lining up with TRBD1. Germline values: CDR1 LGHDT, CDR2 YNNKEL (reference sequence). The junction had 18 bases not matched to a gene; V was cut back by 5 bases and J by 5 bases. This CDR3 has 18 residues. The CDR3 coding sequence is TGTGCCAGCAGCTTGATAGGGAGCTTTGGGACAGGGGTACACGAGCAGTACTTC. It specifies CASSLIGSFGTGVHEQYF.

Here the CDR3 reads CASSKGHYFDRDYGYTF. In DNA form, the CDR3 reads TGTGCCAGCAGCAAAGGACACTACTTTGACAGGGACTATGGCTACACCTTC. The chain combines TRBV21-1 with TRBJ1-2; the D call in the table, TRBD1, was not verified against the DNA. TRBV21-1 is described as a pseudogene. This CDR3 has 17 amino acids.

This chain uses TRBV9 with TRBJ2-5, with TRBD1 identical over 9 bases. The CDR3 sequence is 15 residues long. Germline assignment: CDR1 SGDLS and CDR2 YYNGEE. Germline trimming cut 2 bases from V and 0 bases from J; bases unmatched to any gene: 2. CDR3 DNA: TGTGCCAGCAGCGTGACAGGGGGAGACCAAGAGACCCAGTACTTC. Translation: CASSVTGGDQETQYF. The full variable domain, its missing parts supplied by reference TRBV9 and TRBJ2-5, is DSGVTQTPKHLITATGQRVTLRCSPRSGDLSVYWYQQSLDQGLQFLIQYYNGEERAKGNILERFSAQQFPDLHSELNLSSLELGDSALYFCASSVTGGDQETQYFGPGTRLLVL.

In regard to this clone: The sample contains more than one DNA sequence encoding this CDR3. This chain connects TRBV5-6 to TRBJ2-7; 8 bases fit TRBD1. The CDR3 sequence is 14 residues long. Germline values: CDR1 SGHDT, CDR2 YYEEEE. V trimming: 4 bases; J trimming: 2 bases; junction bases outside the gene matches: 5. The chain's CDR3 is CASSPGTGAYEQYF. CDR3 sequence (DNA): TGTGCCAGCAGCCCCGGGACAGGAGCCTACGAGCAGTACTTC.

This clone was seen a single time. The chain recombines TRBV6-6 with TRBJ1-5, with 8 positions matching TRBD1. With V trimmed by 4 bases and J by 10 bases, 9 bases remained unmatched. CDR1 is MNHNY, CDR2 SVGAGI, per germline (reference sequence). The length of the CDR3 is 14 residues. Here the CDR3 reads CASSSLADRAPQHF. Here the CDR3 DNA reads TGTGCCAGCAGTTCCCTCGCGGACAGGGCACCCCAGCATTTT.

This rearrangement joins TRBV5-1 to TRBJ2-3, with 8 bases fitting TRBD1. The CDR3 is 15 residues long. Trimming at V came to 1 base and at J to 0 bases, leaving 1 base not matched to a gene. Germline V lookup: CDR1 SGHRS, CDR2 YFSETQ. The CDR3 nucleotides read TGCGCCAGCAGCTTGTGGGACAGGAGCACAGATACGCAGTATTTT. This codes for CASSLWDRSTDTQYF.

The chain uses TRBV10-3 and TRBJ2-2, with D perhaps matching TRBD2 (5 bases). Trimming shortened V by 2 bases and J by 4 bases, and 8 bases separated the two germline ends. The CDR3 consists of 14 residues. Looked up from germline, CDR1 is ENHRY and CDR2 is SYGVKD. DNA for the CDR3: TGTGCCATCAGTGAGCTACGGGGCACCGGGGAGCTGTTTTTT. This gives the protein CAISELRGTGELFF.

J is TRBJ2-7 and V is TRBV10-2, with 8 bases that match TRBD2. The CDR3 is 16 residues long. The ends lost 2 bases at V and 3 bases at J; junction bases unmatched: 9. The V gene's germline CDR1 is WSHSY and CDR2 SAAADI. In DNA, the CDR3 is TGCGCCAGCAGTGAGGGATCGGGACTAGGTAACTACGAGCAGTACTTC. Its translation is CASSEGSGLGNYEQYF.

The chain is built from TRBV6-2 or TRBV6-3 and TRBJ2-7; D not resolved. The CDR3 totals 12 residues. CDR1 MNHEY and CDR2 SVGEGT come from the germline V gene. V was trimmed by 3 bases and J by 10 bases, leaving 13 bases between them. The CDR3 coding sequence is TGTGCCAGCAGTTATCTCCCGACTTTACAGTACTTC. Translating it yields CASSYLPTLQYF.

The J gene is TRBJ1-6, the V gene TRBV19; a possible D gene is TRBD1 (6 bases). Germline values: CDR1 LNHDA, CDR2 SQIVND (reference sequence). This CDR3 has 14 residues. Trimming shortened V by 4 bases and J by 7 bases, and 11 bases separated the two germline ends. This CDR3 reads CASSTGQSNSPLHF. The CDR3 DNA reads as TGTGCCAGTAGTACCGGACAGTCAAATTCACCCCTCCACTTT.

The V and J genes are TRBV27 and TRBJ1-1; D not certain. V was cut by 0 bases and J by 5 bases, with 10 bases left in between. The CDR3 loop spans 14 amino acids. Germline CDR1 and CDR2: MNHEY and SMNVEV (reference sequence). The CDR3 loop is CASSLSRGGTEAFF. As DNA, the CDR3 is TGTGCCAGCAGTTTATCTCGGGGAGGGACTGAAGCTTTCTTT.